This TCR beta chain was found in a study of T cells in Graves' hyperthyroidism and ophthalmopathy. Inclusion characteristics of ophthalmopathy patients comprised a Clinical Activity Score of at least 3, a NOSPECS grade of at least 4, and duration under 3 months. Fresh peripheral blood, 9.5 to 10 ml of it, supplied the PBMCs. Whole-study results and caveats: Ophthalmopathy, as predicted by the model, came a median 6.5 months after the prediction.

TCR beta CDR3 sequences were amplified from RNA transcripts. A set of HTBI primers served as the primers for a first-round RT-PCR of the TCR CDR3. Via MiXCR, TCRdb re-called the multiplex PCR reads, giving one row per CDR3 protein. The top ten clones hold under 20% of a sample with a few hundred thousand distinct CDR3 sequences, roughly 18% of them seen once. Ten or more counts support this clonotype. The antigen remains undetermined. There are 16 residues in the CDR3. Trimming removed 3 bases at V and 5 bases at J, with 17 bases between. Germline CDR1 and CDR2: LGHDT and YNNKEL (reference sequence). This chain uses TRBV3-1 with TRBJ2-1; D gene unclear. This receptor was obtained from a young woman with Graves' ophthalmopathy. Sequencing was performed on blood. The CDR3 sequence: CASSHLDSPHNNEQFF. In DNA form, the CDR3 reads TGTGCCAGCAGCCACTTAGATAGCCCTCATAACAATGAGCAGTTCTTC.